The sample holds one count of the clone carrying this T cell receptor (beta chain). Its antigen is currently unknown. The V end lost 0 bases, the J end lost 2 bases, and 10 bases lay between the germline ends. Germline lookup yields CDR1 SGDLS and CDR2 YYNGEE. This CDR3 comprises 15 residues. The PCR employed 60 Vbeta primers together with 13 Jbeta primers. Here immunoSEQ multiplex PCR was the method, and the copy in TCRdb shows in-frame clones only, minus some. The table lists approximately 130,000 clones, approximately 85% of them singletons. The data originate from a study of cytomegalovirus exposure and HLA in healthy donors. Findings and caveats of the study: In an earlier analysis, productive rearrangement rates for most beta V segments clustered near 87% or 30%. Differences between HLA loci emerged in a later analysis of TCR association rates, with DRB1 most and HLA-C fewest.

The chain links TRBV9 to TRBJ2-3; D possibly corresponds to TRBD2 (6 bases). The receptor's source is a woman aged 25-40 years in good health and CMV-seropositive. Sequencing input: PBMCs. The CDR3 coding sequence is TGTGCCAGCAGCGTAGACTGGGGGGTCACAGATACGCAGTATTTT. This translates into CASSVDWGVTDTQYF.